This record looks at one T cell receptor beta chain sequence and its context. Its antigen is as yet unknown. V shed 5 bases and J shed 5 bases, with 13 bases lying between them. The CDR3 is made up of 13 amino acids. In germline, CDR1 is DFQATT, CDR2 SNEGSKA (reference sequence). Then a second PCR, running roughly 7 to 12 cycles, was carried out with a sample-barcoded 5' primer and a J-beta primer mix. TCRdb recomputed calls from the 5' RACE reads with MiXCR, one row per CDR3 protein. The table includes hundreds of thousands of distinct CDR3 sequences, around 48% detected once. The data are from a study of blood T cells in healthy people across ages. Study findings and constraints: Donors of long life had a larger count of naive CD4+ cells and greater diversity than aged donors. Diversity figures based on one million T cells were deemed too low.

The V call is TRBV20-1, the J call TRBJ1-5, with D possibly TRBD1 on 5 matching bases. The specimen sequenced was blood. The TCR was taken from a young man in good health. The CDR3 protein is CSAGAGSDQPQHF. The CDR3 bases are TGCAGTGCTGGGGCGGGCAGCGATCAGCCCCAGCATTTT.